This T cell receptor beta chain is drawn from a study of response to subunit inactivated influenza vaccine (dated by TCRdb to between 2017 and 2018). Background on the whole study: To follow how T cells responded to a trivalent subunit inactivated influenza vaccine, the researchers relied on deep quantitative profiling of the T cell receptor repertoire. What the study reported, not specific to this receptor: According to the authors, only a limited number of new T cells may be recruited by each seasonal influenza vaccination.

The germline V gene (reference sequence) specifies WNHNN as CDR1 and SYGVQD as CDR2. The CDR3 covers 18 residues, taking in both the cysteine and the phenylalanine. Left in the record is the CDR3 DNA by itself, 54 bases read in frame from the first base. The V and J ends are trimmed by 3 bases and 8 bases, leaving 26 bases between them. The method behind the library was RT-PCR. This sample was sequenced with an Illumina HiSeq 2500. TCRdb reanalyzed the raw reads on its own, using fastp at Q25 for trimming and MiXCR for clone calling, and kept in-frame beta chains. Rows merge per CDR3 protein into single entries with the most common DNA and genes. The sample yields about 650,000 distinct CDR3 sequences; about a sixth were counted once. Of the sample, approximately 10% falls within the top ten clones. Notes on this clonotype: This clone's antigen is unknown. No base quality information exists; no much larger clone differs at one position.

The sequences come from PBMCs from blood, collected roughly 12 days after vaccination. The V and J genes are TRBV10-1 and TRBJ2-1, with TRBD1 tentatively as D gene (5 bases match). This clonotype was obtained from a man between 50 and 59 years old who received an inactivated influenza vaccine. Donor details come from another sample of the same person, matched by shared clones. The DNA sequence follows: TGCGCCAGCAGTGATCACCTTCGCAGGGCCCGGGTCCGGGATGAGCAGTTCTTC. Translated, this is CASSDHLRRARVRDEQFF.